The rows below give T cell receptor beta chains drawn from one sample of a study of radiation and T cells in renal cell carcinoma. Assay: immunoSEQ multiplex PCR; the TCRdb copy retains only in-frame clones and omits some. The top ten hold about 2.5% of the sample, which has around 77,000 clones, around 78% seen once. Here the sequenced sample was blood, taken from a patient whose treatment included radiotherapy and nephrectomy. Receptors were obtained from a woman in her fifties or sixties with renal cell carcinoma. The CDR3 runs from the conserved cysteine through the conserved F or W. The order of the fields is V gene, J gene, clone size, D gene, CDR3 protein, CDR3 DNA. A D gene is named only where the DNA matches it firmly. The size entry is marked missing in some rows and otherwise reads once, few, many or a size class.

v_call: TRBV7-9; j_call: TRBJ1-1; clone_size: .; d_call: TRBD1; cdr3_aa: CASSGFGTGLMNTEAFF; cdr3_nt: TGTGCCAGCAGCGGATTCGGGACAGGGCTGATGAACACTGAAGCTTTCTTT
v_call: TRBV6-5; j_call: TRBJ1-2; clone_size: .; d_call: TRBD1; cdr3_aa: CASSVDRGYGYTF; cdr3_nt: TGTGCCAGCAGTGTGGACAGGGGCTATGGCTACACCTTC
v_call: TRBV5-1; j_call: TRBJ2-7; clone_size: .; d_call: TRBD1; cdr3_aa: CASRTDPSDRGGEQYF; cdr3_nt: TGCGCCAGCAGAACTGATCCTTCGGACAGGGGGGGCGAGCAGTACTTC
v_call: TRBV7-9; j_call: TRBJ2-5; clone_size: .; d_call: .; cdr3_aa: CASSLGTGGSQLYQETQYF; cdr3_nt: TGTGCCAGCAGCTTAGGCACTGGGGGCAGCCAACTATACCAAGAGACCCAGTACTTC
v_call: TRBV9; j_call: TRBJ2-3; clone_size: .; d_call: .; cdr3_aa: CASSSSSQVQGTQYF; cdr3_nt: TGTGCCAGCAGTTCATCCTCCCAGGTGCAGGGTACGCAGTATTTT
v_call: TRBV28; j_call: TRBJ2-4; clone_size: .; d_call: .; cdr3_aa: CASSLPVAAKNIQYF; cdr3_nt: TGTGCCAGCAGTTTACCAGTCGCGGCCAAAAACATTCAGTACTTC
v_call: TRBV4-1; j_call: TRBJ2-2; clone_size: .; d_call: .; cdr3_aa: CASSRNNRVGTGELFF; cdr3_nt: TGCGCCAGCAGCCGGAATAACAGGGTTGGGACCGGGGAGCTGTTTTTT
v_call: TRBV2; j_call: TRBJ2-5; clone_size: .; d_call: .; cdr3_aa: CASARAPQETQYF; cdr3_nt: TGTGCCAGTGCGAGGGCACCTCAAGAGACCCAGTACTTC
v_call: TRBV30; j_call: TRBJ2-5; clone_size: .; d_call: .; cdr3_aa: CAWRGKETQYF; cdr3_nt: TGTGCCTGGAGGGGAAAAGAGACCCAGTACTTC
v_call: TRBV10-3; j_call: TRBJ1-1; clone_size: .; d_call: .; cdr3_aa: CAISGRDYTEAFF; cdr3_nt: TGTGCCATCAGTGGTCGAGATTACACTGAAGCTTTCTTT
v_call: TRBV27; j_call: TRBJ1-1; clone_size: .; d_call: TRBD1; cdr3_aa: CASSLYGQGSVEAFF; cdr3_nt: TGTGCCAGCAGTTTATATGGACAGGGAAGTGTTGAAGCTTTCTTT
v_call: TRBV11-2; j_call: TRBJ2-1; clone_size: .; d_call: .; cdr3_aa: CASNSGGYNEQFF; cdr3_nt: TGTGCCAGCAACTCAGGGGGGTACAATGAGCAGTTCTTC
v_call: TRBV9; j_call: TRBJ2-7; clone_size: few; d_call: .; cdr3_aa: CASSPPDGYEQYF; cdr3_nt: TGTGCCAGCAGCCCCCCCGACGGGTACGAGCAGTACTTC
v_call: TRBV5-1; j_call: TRBJ2-1; clone_size: .; d_call: TRBD1; cdr3_aa: CASSVTGTGDYNEQFF; cdr3_nt: TGCGCCAGCAGCGTAACCGGGACAGGGGACTACAATGAGCAGTTCTTC
v_call: TRBV28; j_call: TRBJ1-2; clone_size: .; d_call: TRBD1; cdr3_aa: CASSLPGGNYGYTF; cdr3_nt: TGTGCCAGCAGTTTACCAGGGGGTAACTATGGCTACACCTTC
v_call: TRBV6-4; j_call: TRBJ2-2; clone_size: .; d_call: .; cdr3_aa: CASSDHDNTGELFF; cdr3_nt: TGTGCCAGCAGTGACCACGATAACACCGGGGAGCTGTTTTTT
v_call: TRBV29-1; j_call: TRBJ2-2; clone_size: .; d_call: .; cdr3_aa: CSVEEGVGELFF; cdr3_nt: TGCAGCGTTGAAGAGGGGGTCGGGGAGCTGTTTTTT
v_call: TRBV5-1; j_call: TRBJ2-7; clone_size: .; d_call: .; cdr3_aa: CASSRPGVEGSYEQYF; cdr3_nt: TGCGCCAGCAGCCGCCCAGGCGTAGAAGGATCCTACGAGCAGTACTTC
v_call: TRBV20-1; j_call: TRBJ2-4; clone_size: .; d_call: .; cdr3_aa: CSAKHLPIQYF; cdr3_nt: TGCAGTGCCAAACACCTTCCCATTCAGTACTTC
v_call: TRBV7-9; j_call: TRBJ2-2; clone_size: .; d_call: TRBD1; cdr3_aa: CASGYRGQGWPGELFF; cdr3_nt: TGTGCCAGCGGCTACAGAGGACAGGGGTGGCCCGGGGAGCTGTTTTTT
v_call: TRBV7-9; j_call: TRBJ2-1; clone_size: .; d_call: TRBD1; cdr3_aa: CASSAGQGPYNEQFF; cdr3_nt: TGTGCCAGCAGCGCAGGACAGGGCCCCTACAATGAGCAGTTCTTC
v_call: TRBV28; j_call: TRBJ1-3; clone_size: once; d_call: .; cdr3_aa: CASSRPLGGYSGNTIYF; cdr3_nt: TGTGCCAGCAGCCGCCCCTTGGGAGGATACTCTGGAAACACCATATATTTT
v_call: TRBV9; j_call: TRBJ2-2; clone_size: .; d_call: .; cdr3_aa: CASSVRGVVTGELFF; cdr3_nt: TGTGCCAGCAGCGTTAGGGGCGTTGTGACCGGGGAGCTGTTTTTT
v_call: TRBV7-3; j_call: TRBJ2-1; clone_size: .; d_call: TRBD2; cdr3_aa: CASSKRGAPYNEQFF; cdr3_nt: TGTGCCAGCAGTAAGCGGGGGGCCCCCTACAATGAGCAGTTCTTC
v_call: TRBV6-1; j_call: TRBJ1-5; clone_size: .; d_call: .; cdr3_aa: CASSALRGSSNQPQHF; cdr3_nt: TGTGCCAGCAGTGCGTTAAGGGGTTCAAGCAATCAGCCCCAGCATTTT
v_call: TRBV4-3; j_call: TRBJ1-1; clone_size: .; d_call: .; cdr3_aa: CASSSRGSGGTEAFF; cdr3_nt: TGCGCCAGCAGCTCACGAGGTTCCGGGGGCACTGAAGCTTTCTTT
v_call: TRBV7-9; j_call: TRBJ2-3; clone_size: .; d_call: .; cdr3_aa: CASSRSGSDTQYF; cdr3_nt: TGTGCCAGCAGCCGGAGCGGGTCAGATACGCAGTATTTT
v_call: TRBV18; j_call: TRBJ1-2; clone_size: .; d_call: .; cdr3_aa: CASSPLPGGARGHGYTF; cdr3_nt: TGTGCCAGCTCACCACTCCCTGGGGGCGCCCGGGGACATGGCTACACCTTC
v_call: TRBV6-5; j_call: TRBJ2-7; clone_size: few; d_call: .; cdr3_aa: CASSYSYREGYEQYF; cdr3_nt: TGTGCCAGCAGTTACTCTTACAGGGAAGGCTACGAGCAGTACTTC
v_call: TRBV29-1; j_call: TRBJ1-1; clone_size: .; d_call: .; cdr3_aa: CSVVMTRGGTEAFF; cdr3_nt: TGCAGCGTTGTTATGACACGAGGTGGAACTGAAGCTTTCTTT
v_call: TRBV19; j_call: TRBJ1-1; clone_size: once; d_call: .; cdr3_aa: CASLDDHREGTEAFF; cdr3_nt: TGTGCCAGTCTGGACGATCACAGGGAGGGGACTGAAGCTTTCTTT
v_call: TRBV5-4; j_call: TRBJ2-7; clone_size: .; d_call: .; cdr3_aa: CASSLDGGPISYEQYF; cdr3_nt: TGTGCCAGCAGCTTGGACGGCGGGCCAATCTCCTACGAGCAGTACTTC
v_call: TRBV4-1; j_call: TRBJ1-1; clone_size: .; d_call: TRBD1; cdr3_aa: CASRTGGTEAFF; cdr3_nt: TGCGCCAGCAGAACAGGGGGCACTGAAGCTTTCTTT
v_call: TRBV5-1; j_call: TRBJ2-1; clone_size: .; d_call: .; cdr3_aa: CASSLEKFGRGQGNEQFF; cdr3_nt: TGCGCCAGCAGCTTGGAGAAGTTTGGCAGGGGCCAGGGGAATGAGCAGTTCTTC
v_call: TRBV5-4; j_call: TRBJ2-5; clone_size: .; d_call: .; cdr3_aa: CASSYLGGGETQYF; cdr3_nt: TGTGCCAGCAGCTACCTGGGTGGGGGAGAGACCCAGTACTTC
v_call: TRBV6-5; j_call: TRBJ1-4; clone_size: .; d_call: .; cdr3_aa: CASSYSSGKLFF; cdr3_nt: TGTGCCAGCAGTTACTCATCGGGGAAACTGTTTTTT
v_call: TRBV5-4; j_call: TRBJ2-3; clone_size: .; d_call: .; cdr3_aa: CASSLAQRASTDTQYF; cdr3_nt: TGTGCCAGCAGCTTGGCCCAGAGAGCTAGCACAGATACGCAGTATTTT
v_call: TRBV19; j_call: TRBJ1-1; clone_size: .; d_call: .; cdr3_aa: CASSIVHLSGGTEAFF; cdr3_nt: TGTGCCAGTAGTATAGTTCATTTGTCGGGGGGCACTGAAGCTTTCTTT
v_call: TRBV6-5; j_call: TRBJ2-7; clone_size: .; d_call: .; cdr3_aa: CASRSSGLLEQYF; cdr3_nt: TGTGCCAGCAGATCATCTGGTCTGCTCGAGCAGTACTTC
v_call: TRBV7-2; j_call: TRBJ1-4; clone_size: once; d_call: .; cdr3_aa: CASSLGGTGNEKLFF; cdr3_nt: TGTGCCAGCAGCTTAGGAGGTACGGGAAATGAAAAACTGTTTTTT
v_call: TRBV7-6; j_call: TRBJ1-1; clone_size: .; d_call: .; cdr3_aa: CASSLVSAGAMNTEAFF; cdr3_nt: TGTGCCAGCAGCTTAGTGTCAGCGGGGGCCATGAACACTGAAGCTTTCTTT
v_call: TRBV19; j_call: TRBJ2-2; clone_size: .; d_call: .; cdr3_aa: CASSILGHPNTGELFF; cdr3_nt: TGTGCCAGTAGTATTCTCGGACACCCGAACACCGGGGAGCTGTTTTTT